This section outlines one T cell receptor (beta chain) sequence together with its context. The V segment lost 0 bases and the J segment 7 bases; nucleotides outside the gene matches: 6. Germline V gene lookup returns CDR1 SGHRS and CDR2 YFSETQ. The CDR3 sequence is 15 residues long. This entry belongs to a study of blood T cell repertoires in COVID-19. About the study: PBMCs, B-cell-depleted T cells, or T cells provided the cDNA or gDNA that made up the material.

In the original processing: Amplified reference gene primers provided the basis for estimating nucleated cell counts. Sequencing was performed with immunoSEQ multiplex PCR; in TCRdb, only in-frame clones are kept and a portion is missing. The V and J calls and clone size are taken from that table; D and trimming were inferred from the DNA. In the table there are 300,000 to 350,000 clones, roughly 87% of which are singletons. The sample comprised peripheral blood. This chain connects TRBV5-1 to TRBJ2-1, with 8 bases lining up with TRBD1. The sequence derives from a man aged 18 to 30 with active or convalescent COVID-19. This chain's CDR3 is CASSLADRVDNEQFF. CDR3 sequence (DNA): TGCGCCAGCAGCTTGGCGGACAGGGTCGATAATGAGCAGTTCTTC.